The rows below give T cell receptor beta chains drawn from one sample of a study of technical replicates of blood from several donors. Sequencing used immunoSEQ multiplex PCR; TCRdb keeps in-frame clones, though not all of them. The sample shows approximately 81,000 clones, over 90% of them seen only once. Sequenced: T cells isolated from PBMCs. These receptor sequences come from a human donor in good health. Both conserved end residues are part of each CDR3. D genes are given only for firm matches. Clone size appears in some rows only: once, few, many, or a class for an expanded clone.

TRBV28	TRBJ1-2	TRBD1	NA	TGTGCCAGCAGGCAGGGACAGGTCTATGGCTACACCTTC	CASRQGQVYGYTF
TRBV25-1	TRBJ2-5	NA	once	TGTGCCAGCAGTGAAGGTTTAACAGCTCAAGAGACCCAGTACTTC	CASSEGLTAQETQYF
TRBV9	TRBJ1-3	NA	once	TGTGCCAGCAGCGCGACCTCAGGGTCTTGGTCTGGAAACACCATATATTTT	CASSATSGSWSGNTIYF
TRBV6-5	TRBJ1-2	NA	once	TGTGCCAGCACCCTCGACAGCTCCTATGGCTACACCTTC	CASTLDSSYGYTF
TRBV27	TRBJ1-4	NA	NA	TGTGCCAGCAGTTTCAAGGGCGGGGCTCAAGAAAAACTGTTTTTT	CASSFKGGAQEKLFF
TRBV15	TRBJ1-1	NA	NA	TGTGCCACCAGCAGAGGGGCAGGGTTGAACACTGAAGCTTTCTTT	CATSRGAGLNTEAFF
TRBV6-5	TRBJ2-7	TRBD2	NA	TGTGCCAGCAGTTACTCTAGCGGGGCTACCTACGAGCAGTACTTC	CASSYSSGATYEQYF
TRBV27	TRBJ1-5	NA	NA	TGTGCCAGCAGTTTCAGAGGGTTCAATCAGCCCCAGCATTTT	CASSFRGFNQPQHF
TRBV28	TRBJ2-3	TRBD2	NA	TGTGCCAGCCTCGGACTAGCGGGATTAACAGATACGCAGTATTTT	CASLGLAGLTDTQYF
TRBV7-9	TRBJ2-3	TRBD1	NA	TGTGCCAGCAGCTTAGGGGACAGGGGTCCCGCAGATACGCAGTATTTT	CASSLGDRGPADTQYF
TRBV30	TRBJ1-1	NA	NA	TGTGCCTGGAGTGCGGGGGGGGGCACTGAAGCTTTCTTT	CAWSAGGGTEAFF
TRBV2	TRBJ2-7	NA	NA	TGTGCCGCAGGTCCCGGGACCTACGAGCAGTACTTC	CAAGPGTYEQYF
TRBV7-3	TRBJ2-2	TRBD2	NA	TGTGCCAGCAGCGGACTAGCGGGAGCGTCCGGGGAGCTGTTTTTT	CASSGLAGASGELFF
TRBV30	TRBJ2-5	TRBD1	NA	TGTGCCTGGTATCGACAGGGACAAGAGACCCAGTACTTC	CAWYRQGQETQYF
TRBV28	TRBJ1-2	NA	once	TGTGCCAGCAGTTTGGCTTACTATGGCTACACCTTC	CASSLAYYGYTF
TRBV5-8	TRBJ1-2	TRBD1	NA	TGTGCCAGCAGCTTGACCGGGACAGGGTTCAATGGCTACACCTTC	CASSLTGTGFNGYTF
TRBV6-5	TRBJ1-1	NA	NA	TGTGCCAGCAGTTACAGGGAGGGCTCGAACACTGAAGCTTTCTTT	CASSYREGSNTEAFF
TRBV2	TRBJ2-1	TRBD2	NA	TGTGCCAGCAGTCTGGGACTAGCGGGAGACTCCTACAATGAGCAGTTCTTC	CASSLGLAGDSYNEQFF
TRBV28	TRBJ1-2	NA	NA	TGTGCCAGCATTGGCAGGGGCTCTGGCTACACCTTC	CASIGRGSGYTF
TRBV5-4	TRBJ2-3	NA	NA	TGTGCCAGCAGCCTCTTCACAGATACGCAGTATTTT	CASSLFTDTQYF
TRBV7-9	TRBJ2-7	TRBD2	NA	TGTGCCAGCAGCTCGGGACTAGCGGGACTCGGGCACGAGCAGTACTTC	CASSSGLAGLGHEQYF
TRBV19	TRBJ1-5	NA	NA	TGTGCCAGTAGTATAGCCGGGGGAGGGCATCAGCCCCAGCATTTT	CASSIAGGGHQPQHF
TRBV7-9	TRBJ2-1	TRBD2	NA	TGTGCCAGCAGTCCCATCTACGCTAGCGGGAATGAGCAGTTCTTC	CASSPIYASGNEQFF
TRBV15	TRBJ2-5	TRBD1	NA	TGTGCCACCAGCAGATCTTGGACAGGGTCCGAGACCCAGTACTTC	CATSRSWTGSETQYF